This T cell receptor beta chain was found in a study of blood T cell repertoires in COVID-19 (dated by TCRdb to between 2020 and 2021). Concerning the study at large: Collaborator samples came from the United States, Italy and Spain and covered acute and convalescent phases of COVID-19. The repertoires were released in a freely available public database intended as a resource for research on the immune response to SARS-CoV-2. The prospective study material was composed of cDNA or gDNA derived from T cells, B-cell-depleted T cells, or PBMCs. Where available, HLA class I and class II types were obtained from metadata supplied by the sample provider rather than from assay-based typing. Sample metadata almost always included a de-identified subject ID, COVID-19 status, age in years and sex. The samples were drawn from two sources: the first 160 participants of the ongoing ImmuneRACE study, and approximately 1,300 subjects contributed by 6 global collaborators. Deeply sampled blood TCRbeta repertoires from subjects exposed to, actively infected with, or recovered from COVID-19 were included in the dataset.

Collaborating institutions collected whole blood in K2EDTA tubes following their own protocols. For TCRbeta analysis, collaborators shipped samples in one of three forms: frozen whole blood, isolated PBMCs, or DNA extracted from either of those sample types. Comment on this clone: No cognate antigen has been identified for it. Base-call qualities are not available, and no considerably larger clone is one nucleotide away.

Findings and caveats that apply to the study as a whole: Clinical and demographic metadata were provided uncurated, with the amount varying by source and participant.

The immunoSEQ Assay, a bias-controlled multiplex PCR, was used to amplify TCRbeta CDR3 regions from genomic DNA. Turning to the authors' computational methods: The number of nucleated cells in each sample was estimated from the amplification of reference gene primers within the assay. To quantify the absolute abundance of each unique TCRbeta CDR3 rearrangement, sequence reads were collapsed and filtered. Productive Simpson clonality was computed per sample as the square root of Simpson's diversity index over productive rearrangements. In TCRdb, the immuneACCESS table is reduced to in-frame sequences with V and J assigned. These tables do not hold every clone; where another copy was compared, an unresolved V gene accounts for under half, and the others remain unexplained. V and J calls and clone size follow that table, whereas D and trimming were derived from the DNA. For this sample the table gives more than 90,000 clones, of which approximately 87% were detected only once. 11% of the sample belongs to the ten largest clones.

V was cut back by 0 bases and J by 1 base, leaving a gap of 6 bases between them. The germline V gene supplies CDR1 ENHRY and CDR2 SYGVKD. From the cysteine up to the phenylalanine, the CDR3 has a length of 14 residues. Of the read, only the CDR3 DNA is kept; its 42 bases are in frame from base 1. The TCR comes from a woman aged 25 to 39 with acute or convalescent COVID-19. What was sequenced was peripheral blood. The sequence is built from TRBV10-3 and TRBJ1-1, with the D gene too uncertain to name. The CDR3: CAISESSGNTEAFF. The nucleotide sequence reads TGTGCCATCAGTGAGTCGAGTGGGAACACTGAAGCTTTCTTT.